Below, 12 T cell receptor beta chains from the same sample are listed, as sequenced in a study of chemoradiotherapy in HPV16-positive cancers. TCRdb's table, derived via immunoSEQ multiplex PCR, lists solely in-frame clones and lacks some. The sample lists several thousand clones; roughly 70% were seen once. The source was tumor tissue, collected from a patient who underwent chemoradiotherapy. Source of these receptors: a human donor with HPV-associated anogenital cancer.

CDR3 DNA: TGTGCCTGGAGTGTTATTGGTGGCTACACCTTC. This gives the protein CAWSVIGGYTF. The chain has TRBV30 and TRBJ1-2; no clear D gene. CDR1 is GTSNPN, CDR2 SVGIG, per germline (reference sequence). This CDR3 comprises 11 residues. The V end was cut by 0 bases, the J end by 7 bases, with 6 bases between.

V gene TRBV6-5 combines with J gene TRBJ2-5; TRBD2 matches 7 bases. The CDR3 contains 15 residues. Germline V CDR1 and CDR2: MNHEY, SVGAGI. The junction had 10 bases not matched to a gene; V was cut back by 6 bases and J by 3 bases. CDR3 sequence: CASSRTRPQEETQYF. The DNA of the CDR3 is TGTGCCAGCAGCCGGACTAGGCCACAAGAAGAGACCCAGTACTTC.

This chain uses TRBV18 with TRBJ2-3; TRBD1 matches 12 bases. This CDR3 has 17 residues. J gave up 5 bases and V 4 bases, and 10 bases lay outside the gene matches. The germline V gene encodes CDR1 KGHSH and CDR2 LQKENI. The DNA for the CDR3 is TGTGCCAGCTCACGCCAAACCGGGACAGGGGGCGAAGATACGCAGTATTTT. This gives the protein CASSRQTGTGGEDTQYF.

The chain has TRBV30 and TRBJ1-5, with D hard to call. This CDR3 region has 14 residues. The germline V gene has CDR1 GTSNPN and CDR2 SVGIG (reference sequence). V was clipped by 3 bases and J by 4 bases, with 13 bases between them. CDR3 sequence (DNA): TGTGCCTGGAGCGCGAGTATGGGGAATCAGCCCCAGCATTTT. Its protein is CAWSASMGNQPQHF. Drawing the rest from reference TRBV30 and TRBJ1-5, the complete variable domain is SQTIHQWPATLVQPVGSPLSLECTVEGTSNPNLYWYRQAAGRGLQLLFYSVGIGQISSEVPQNLSASRPQDRQFILSSKKLLLSDSGFYLCAWSASMGNQPQHFGDGTRLSIL.

The chain carries TRBV5-1 and TRBJ1-1; D is possibly TRBD1 (5 bases). CDR1 and CDR2 (germline): SGHRS, YFSETQ. The CDR3 is made up of 13 amino acids. V was pared by 5 bases and J by 1 base, with 9 bases between. The CDR3 reads CASSGDWNTEAFF. In nucleotides, the CDR3 is TGCGCCAGCAGTGGGGACTGGAACACTGAAGCTTTCTTT.

This clone has just a few counts. The chain recombines TRBV5-1 with TRBJ1-6, with D possibly TRBD1 on 5 matching bases. V lost 0 bases and J 3 bases, leaving 7 bases between the germline ends. CDR1 and CDR2 (germline): SGHRS, YFSETQ. The CDR3 is 15 amino acids. The CDR3 bases are TGCGCCAGCAGCTTGGAGGGGCTCTATAATTCACCCCTCCACTTT. Protein sequence: CASSLEGLYNSPLHF.

The chain uses TRBV27 and TRBJ1-2; 9 bases fit TRBD1. Germline CDR1 and CDR2: MNHEY and SMNVEV (reference sequence). With V trimmed by 4 bases and J by 6 bases, 6 bases remained unmatched. This CDR3 has 14 residues. Here the CDR3 DNA reads TGTGCCAGCAGTTCACAGGGGGCAAAACATGGCTACACCTTC. Amino acid sequence: CASSSQGAKHGYTF.

This CDR3 is CASSLEVLDITTEAFF. In DNA form, the CDR3 reads TGTGCCAGCAGCTTAGAGGTACTGGACATCACCACTGAAGCTTTCTTT. The V gene is TRBV7-8, the J gene TRBJ1-1, with a weak D call TRBD1 (5 bases). The V end was cut by 1 base, the J end by 4 bases, with 16 bases between. Germline CDR1 reads SGHVS; CDR2 reads FQNEAQ. CDR3 length equals 16 residues.

Within the sample, this clone is medium-sized. The chain recombines TRBV5-4 with TRBJ1-6, with TRBD1 matching over 10 bases. This CDR3 contains 18 residues. The trim removed 3 bases at V and 1 base at J, leaving 7 bases unmatched. Germline assignment: CDR1 SGHNT and CDR2 YYREEE (reference sequence). The CDR3 spells CASSSGTGEGSYNSPLHF. The CDR3 DNA is TGTGCCAGCAGCTCCGGGACAGGGGAAGGATCCTATAATTCACCCCTCCACTTT.

This clone was recorded only once. The chain employs TRBV25-1 and TRBJ1-2; no firm D call. Germline V CDR1 and CDR2: MGHDK, SYGVNS. The CDR3 consists of 15 residues. V was trimmed by 2 bases and J by 4 bases, leaving 14 bases between them. DNA of the CDR3: TGTGCCAGCAGTGAAACGGGTTGGGTTAGCTATGGCTACACCTTC. Translation gives CASSETGWVSYGYTF.

V and J are TRBV2 and TRBJ2-3; D tentatively reads TRBD1 or TRBD2 (5 bases each). V lost 9 bases to trimming and J lost 0 bases, with 10 bases between them. The CDR3 contains 13 residues. Germline loops: CDR1 SNHLY, CDR2 FYNNEI. Here the CDR3 reads CASRGSSTDTQYF. In DNA form, the CDR3 reads TGTGCCAGTCGGGGCTCTAGCACAGATACGCAGTATTTT.

The chain has TRBV2 and TRBJ1-1; no definite D call. V was cut by 1 base and J by 4 bases, with 7 bases left in between. CDR1 is SNHLY and CDR2 is FYNNEI in the germline V gene. The CDR3 extends over 13 amino acids. CDR3 residues: CASSEGRPTEAFF. The CDR3, as DNA: TGTGCCAGCAGTGAAGGCAGGCCCACTGAAGCTTTCTTT.